Shown below are 25 T cell receptor beta chains from a single sample sequenced in a study of OX40 agonist ivuxolimab in advanced cancers. Here immunoSEQ multiplex PCR was the method, and the copy in TCRdb shows in-frame clones only, minus some. The sample lists about 35,000 clones, around 93% seen once, with 25% to 35% in the top ten. Sequenced here: CD4+ or CD8+ T cells sorted from blood, sampled in a trial of the OX40 agonist ivuxolimab. The receptors derive from an adult with an advanced solid tumor such as melanoma, head and neck, liver or kidney cancer.

The gene calls are TRBV27 and TRBJ2-1; 9 nucleotides match TRBD2. V lost 6 bases to trimming and J lost 0 bases; unmatched junction nucleotides: 3. Germline assignment: CDR1 MNHEY and CDR2 SMNVEV (reference sequence). The CDR3 is 15 residues long. The CDR3 nucleotides read TGTGCCAGCAGAGTTAGCGGGAGCTCCTACAATGAGCAGTTCTTC. This gives the protein CASRVSGSSYNEQFF.

The chain uses TRBV9 and TRBJ2-7, with D hard to call. The CDR3 sequence is 14 residues long. Germline V gene lookup returns CDR1 SGDLS and CDR2 YYNGEE. The V end was cut by 3 bases, the J end by 5 bases, with 15 bases between. CDR3 in amino acids: CASSGALRGDEQYF. The CDR3 bases are TGTGCCAGCAGCGGAGCCCTTAGAGGCGACGAGCAGTACTTC.

In its sample, this clone was seen a few times. The rearrangement uses TRBV27 and TRBJ2-7, with unresolved D. Trimming pared 2 bases from V and 2 bases from J, leaving 13 bases between. Germline V gene data show CDR1 as MNHEY and CDR2 as SMNVEV (reference sequence). This CDR3 is built from 15 residues. The CDR3 sequence: CASSLTAATAYEQYF. CDR3 DNA sequence: TGTGCCAGCAGTTTAACGGCCGCGACGGCCTACGAGCAGTACTTC.

The J gene is TRBJ2-3, the V gene TRBV7-8; TRBD1 agrees at 10 bases. This CDR3 has 19 amino acids. Trimming removed 5 bases from V and 2 bases from J; junction bases left unmatched: 16. Germline lookup yields CDR1 SGHVS and CDR2 FQNEAQ. In nucleotides, the CDR3 is TGTGCCAGCAGCCCCATAGCCCGACAGGGGGCGCTTATCACAGATACGCAGTATTTT. Encoded protein: CASSPIARQGALITDTQYF.

The table lists this clone with a count of one. V usage is TRBV4-1 and J usage is TRBJ2-4; tentatively, D is TRBD1 (6 bases). Germline V gene sequence: CDR1 MGHRA, CDR2 YSYEKL. The CDR3 covers 12 residues. Trimming shortened V by 1 base and J by 8 bases, and 6 bases separated the two germline ends. The CDR3 nucleotides are TGCGCCAGCAGCCAAGCAGGGGACATTCAGTACTTC. As protein: CASSQAGDIQYF.

Only a few counts were recorded for this clone. A read error may account for a junction end that differs from germline. The chain is built from TRBV5-4 and TRBJ2-2; 8 nucleotides align to TRBD2. In germline, CDR1 is SGHNT, CDR2 YYREEE (reference sequence). The CDR3 length is 14 residues. CDR3 sequence reads: CASSGQGTAGGLFF. CDR3 nucleotide sequence: TGTGCCAGCAGCGGCCAGGGGACGGCGGGGGGGCTGTTTTTT.

A word on this clone: The sample holds other DNA sequences that translate to the same CDR3. The chain has TRBV7-2 and TRBJ2-1, with no clear D. In germline, CDR1 is SGHTA, CDR2 FQGNSA. The CDR3 covers 15 residues. Trimming took 5 bases from V and 8 from J, leaving 19 bases between them. Here the CDR3 reads CASSLVPSMADEQFF. CDR3 bases: TGTGCCAGCAGCCTAGTCCCTAGTATGGCCGATGAGCAGTTCTTC.

This clone was observed a single time. This chain uses TRBV9 with TRBJ2-1, with D hard to call. The CDR3 consists of 16 residues. CDR1 SGDLS and CDR2 YYNGEE come from the germline V gene. The ends were cut back, 4 bases at V and 0 bases at J, with 14 bases in the middle. The CDR3 is CASSPWASSSYNEQFF. In DNA, the CDR3 is TGTGCCAGCAGCCCCTGGGCCTCTAGCTCCTACAATGAGCAGTTCTTC.

This rearrangement joins TRBV11-2 to TRBJ2-1; 8 bases align to TRBD1. Germline loops: CDR1 SGHAT, CDR2 FQNNGV. The CDR3 is 14 amino acids. J lost 9 bases, V lost 2 bases, and 6 bases had no gene match. The DNA for the CDR3 is TGTGCCAGCAGCTTACCCCAGGGGGCGGGTGAGCAGTTCTTC. As protein: CASSLPQGAGEQFF.

The V and J genes are TRBV7-9 and TRBJ2-5; 7 bases fit TRBD1. The length of the CDR3 is 11 residues. Germline V gene sequence: CDR1 SEHNR, CDR2 FQNEAQ (reference sequence). V dropped 5 bases and J dropped 11; count of bases not matched to a gene: 5. The CDR3 DNA is TGTGCCAGCAGCCCTGGGACAGAGCAGTACTTC. Amino acids: CASSPGTEQYF.

The chain employs TRBV5-5 and TRBJ2-7; perhaps TRBD2 as D (6 bases). V lost 4 bases and J 0 bases, leaving 11 bases between the germline ends. Germline CDR1 SGHKS, CDR2 YYEKEE (reference sequence). The CDR3 runs to 14 residues. The CDR3 reads CASSRLAVSYEQYF. The CDR3 bases are TGTGCCAGCAGCCGTTTAGCGGTCTCCTACGAGCAGTACTTC. Combining the CDR3 with reference TRBV5-5 and TRBJ2-7 gives the whole variable domain DAGVTQSPTHLIKTRGQQVTLRCSPISGHKSVSWYQQVLGQGPQFIFQYYEKEERGRGNFPDRFSARQFPNYSSELNVNALLLGDSALYLCASSRLAVSYEQYFGPGTRLTVT.

This chain connects TRBV10-2 to TRBJ2-7, with 7 bases aligning to TRBD2. The V and J ends lost 6 bases and 3 bases, in that order; junction bases with no gene match: 5. This CDR3 comprises 13 residues. The germline V gene encodes CDR1 WSHSY and CDR2 SAAADI. CDR3 DNA: TGCGCCAGCAGGGGGGAGGGGTACTACGAGCAGTACTTC. Translating it yields CASRGEGYYEQYF.

The rearrangement links TRBV30 to TRBJ2-2, with D maybe TRBD1 (5 bases). This CDR3 region has 14 residues. Trimming left V 2 bases short and J 3 bases short, with 10 bases between. CDR1 and CDR2 (germline): GTSNPN, SVGIG (reference sequence). CDR3 coding DNA: TGTGCCTGGAGTTTGGTAGGGGACACCGGGGAGCTGTTTTTT. Translated: CAWSLVGDTGELFF.

This rearrangement joins TRBV27 to TRBJ2-7; the D gene is possibly TRBD2 (6 bases). CDR1 MNHEY and CDR2 SMNVEV come from the germline V gene (reference sequence). The length of the CDR3 is 14 residues. The V gene lost 5 bases and the J gene lost 0 bases, with 11 bases spanning the gap. CDR3 sequence reads: CASSPGLNSYEQYF. In DNA, the CDR3 is TGTGCCAGCAGTCCGGGACTTAACTCCTACGAGCAGTACTTC.

This clone was counted a few times. CDR3 sequence (DNA): TGCGCCAGCAGTCCGGGACAGGGTGCGGACTATGGCTACACCTTC. Residues: CASSPGQGADYGYTF. The V and J genes are TRBV4-1 and TRBJ1-2; 9 bases are shared with TRBD1. Trimming took 6 bases from V and 3 from J; bases not matched to a gene: 8. The germline V gene encodes CDR1 MGHRA and CDR2 YSYEKL. The CDR3 is 15 residues long.

This chain connects TRBV6-4 to TRBJ1-4; D not resolved. The length of the CDR3 is 16 residues. Germline CDR1 and CDR2: MRHNA and SNTAGT. V dropped 3 bases and J dropped 0 bases, with 11 bases sitting between them. This chain's CDR3 is CASSEDTDSTNEKLFF. CDR3 nucleotides: TGTGCCAGCAGTGAAGACACGGATTCAACTAATGAAAAACTGTTTTTT.

The CDR3 region is CASSQGQTYEQYF. CDR3 sequence (DNA): TGTGCCAGCAGCCAAGGTCAGACCTACGAGCAGTACTTC. The V and J genes are TRBV14 and TRBJ2-7; D not certain. Per the germline V gene, CDR1 is SGHDN and CDR2 is FVKESK. V was trimmed by 1 base and J by 2 bases, leaving 6 bases between them. The length of the CDR3 is 13 residues.

The V call is TRBV15, the J call TRBJ2-1; perhaps TRBD2 as D (7 bases). Trimming took 1 base from V and 7 from J, leaving 14 bases between them. The germline V gene has CDR1 LNHNV and CDR2 YYDKDF (reference sequence). The CDR3 is made up of 15 amino acids. The CDR3 DNA reads as TGTGCCACCAGCAGAGGACGGGGGGCGCATAATGAGCAGTTCTTC. Translation gives CATSRGRGAHNEQFF.

The genes are TRBV18 and TRBJ2-2, with D possibly matching TRBD1 (6 bases). Germline CDR1 KGHSH, CDR2 LQKENI. V lost 6 bases and J lost 1, with 15 bases in between. The CDR3 totals 16 residues. CDR3 nucleotides: TGTGCCAGCTCTCCCGACCGGGACAAGAACACCGGGGAGCTGTTTTTT. Translated, it gives CASSPDRDKNTGELFF.

The chain is built from TRBV7-9 and TRBJ1-1; D uncertain. Germline CDR1 SEHNR, CDR2 FQNEAQ (reference sequence). The CDR3 is made up of 11 amino acids. V lost 3 bases, J lost 8 bases, and 7 bases lay in between. The CDR3 nucleotides are TGTGCCAGCAGCTTTGGAGACGAAGCTTTCTTT. Residues: CASSFGDEAFF.

The V and J genes are TRBV7-9 and TRBJ2-7; D gene uncertain. CDR3 length equals 15 residues. Germline assignment: CDR1 SEHNR and CDR2 FQNEAQ (reference sequence). V was cut by 7 bases and J by 1 base, with 17 bases left in between. CDR3 region: CASTGGWGTSYEQYF. The DNA for the CDR3 is TGTGCCAGCACTGGCGGTTGGGGAACGTCCTACGAGCAGTACTTC.

J is TRBJ2-7 and V is TRBV15, with unresolved D. The germline V gene encodes CDR1 LNHNV and CDR2 YYDKDF (reference sequence). This CDR3 region has 16 residues. Trimming stripped 0 bases from V and 0 bases from J, with 12 bases between. Here the CDR3 DNA reads TGTGCCACCAGCAGAGATCACGTCTTGAGCTCCTACGAGCAGTACTTC. Translated: CATSRDHVLSSYEQYF.

The rearrangement links TRBV7-6 to TRBJ2-1; D may match TRBD1 or TRBD2 (5 bases each). With 3 bases removed from V and 4 bases from J, the gap between germline ends came to 25 bases. In germline, CDR1 is SGHVS, CDR2 FNYEAQ. This CDR3 has 19 amino acids. CDR3 residues: CASSFGEGVGASLYNEQFF. The DNA for the CDR3 is TGTGCCAGCAGCTTTGGGGAAGGGGTCGGGGCATCTCTATACAATGAGCAGTTCTTC.

This chain joins TRBV7-9 and TRBJ1-4; D is possibly TRBD1 (6 bases). Germline V gene data show CDR1 as SEHNR and CDR2 as FQNEAQ (reference sequence). CDR3 length equals 14 residues. V gave up 5 bases and J gave up 8 bases, with 15 bases separating them. In DNA form, the CDR3 reads TGTGCCAGCAGCGCCCAGGGGTTTAGGGAAAAACTGTTTTTT. As protein: CASSAQGFREKLFF. Full variable domain (remainder filled in from reference TRBV7-9 and TRBJ1-4): DTGVSQNPRHKITKRGQNVTFRCDPISEHNRLYWYRQTLGQGPEFLTYFQNEAQLEKSRLLSDRFSAERPKGSFSTLEIQRTEQGDSAMYLCASSAQGFREKLFFGSGTQLSVL.

In regard to this clone: Other DNA sequences in this specimen translate into the identical CDR3. This rearrangement joins TRBV6-5 to TRBJ2-7; D is undetermined. The germline CDR1 and CDR2 sequences are MNHEY and SVGAGI. Trimming cost V 7 bases and J 7 bases, with 17 bases left between them. CDR3 length: 13 residues. CDR3 coding DNA: TGTGCCAGCAAGACAATTTTAGGCTATGAGCAGTACTTC. It specifies CASKTILGYEQYF.